This TCR beta chain is from a study of blood T cell repertoires in COVID-19. Germline lookup yields CDR1 MNHEY and CDR2 SMNVEV (reference sequence). V shed 8 bases, J shed 9 bases, and the junction held 12 bases outside the gene matches. CDR3 length equals 14 residues. Using immunoSEQ multiplex PCR, the repertoire was profiled, and TCRdb retains in-frame clones only, with some absent. The table includes roughly 200,000 clones, approximately 86% detected once. The chain links TRBV27 to TRBJ1-5, with 8 bases fitting TRBD1. This TCR was recovered from a woman aged 30 to 39 who had been exposed to COVID-19. The sequenced sample was PBMCs or T cells enriched from blood (not recorded which). The CDR3: CASGPGQVTMPQHF. The CDR3 region has the DNA TGTGCCAGCGGGCCGGGACAGGTAACTATGCCCCAGCATTTT.